The clone carrying this T cell receptor beta chain was seen only once. The data originate from a study of T cell changes during pregnancy in multiple sclerosis. The CDR3 consists of 18 residues. Germline CDR1 SGHRS, CDR2 YFSETQ. Germline trimming cut 0 bases from V and 3 bases from J; bases unmatched to any gene: 12. Sequenced by immunoSEQ multiplex PCR; TCRdb stores in-frame clones only, minus some. The table records about 50,000 clones, around nine tenths of them present only once. V and J are TRBV5-1 and TRBJ1-1; 9 bases agree with TRBD1. The origin of this receptor is a female donor with multiple sclerosis, enrolled in a pregnancy study. The material was CD4+ T cells from peripheral blood mononuclear cells, obtained before pregnancy. The CDR3 nucleotides read TGCGCCAGCAGCTTGGAGGGTTGGGGGACAGGGCAGGACACTGAAGCTTTCTTT. Residues: CASSLEGWGTGQDTEAFF.